This record concerns one TCR beta chain sequence. Its antigen remains unknown. This CDR3 comprises 12 residues. V was pared by 5 bases and J by 9 bases, with 3 bases of the junction left unmatched. Germline V gives CDR1 SEHNR, CDR2 FQNEAQ (reference sequence). Data came from immunoSEQ multiplex PCR; TCRdb stores just in-frame clones and leaves some out. The sample has around 29,000 clones; more than 60% are singletons. The data derive from a study of STAT5B mutations in CD4+ large granular lymphocyte leukemia. Points from the study as a whole: Patient CD4-sorted repertoires looked more clonal than healthy CD4+ repertoires, even without putative leukemic clones. TRBV06-family usage was enriched in top patient clones (8/27) versus controls (2/35). Main leukemic clonotypes were patient-specific, but more than 20% appeared at low frequency elsewhere.

The sample was CD4+ T cells from blood buffy coats. The source of this sequence is a human donor in good health. This chain links TRBV7-9 with TRBJ2-1, with 8 bases that match TRBD1. CDR3 protein: CASSEDRGEQFF. Here the CDR3 DNA reads TGTGCCAGCAGCGAAGACAGGGGTGAGCAGTTCTTC. Full variable domain (remainder filled in from reference TRBV7-9 and TRBJ2-1): DTGVSQNPRHKITKRGQNVTFRCDPISEHNRLYWYRQTLGQGPEFLTYFQNEAQLEKSRLLSDRFSAERPKGSFSTLEIQRTEQGDSAMYLCASSEDRGEQFFGPGTRLTVL.